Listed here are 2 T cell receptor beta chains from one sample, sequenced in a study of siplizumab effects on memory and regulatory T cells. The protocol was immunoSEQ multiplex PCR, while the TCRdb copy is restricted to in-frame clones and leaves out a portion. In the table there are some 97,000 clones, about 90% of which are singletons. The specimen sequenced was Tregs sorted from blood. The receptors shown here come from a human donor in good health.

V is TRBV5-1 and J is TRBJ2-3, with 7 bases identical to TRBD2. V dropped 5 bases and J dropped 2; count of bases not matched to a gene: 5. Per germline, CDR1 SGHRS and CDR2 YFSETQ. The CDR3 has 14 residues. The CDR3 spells CASSGGRITDTQYF. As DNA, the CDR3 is TGCGCCAGCAGTGGCGGGAGAATCACAGATACGCAGTATTTT.

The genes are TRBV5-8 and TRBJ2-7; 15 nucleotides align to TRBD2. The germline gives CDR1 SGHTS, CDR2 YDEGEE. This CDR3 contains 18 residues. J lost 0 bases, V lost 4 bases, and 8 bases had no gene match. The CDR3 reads CASSPTGLAGGSSYEQYF. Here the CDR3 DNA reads TGTGCCAGCAGCCCTACGGGACTAGCGGGGGGAAGCTCCTACGAGCAGTACTTC.